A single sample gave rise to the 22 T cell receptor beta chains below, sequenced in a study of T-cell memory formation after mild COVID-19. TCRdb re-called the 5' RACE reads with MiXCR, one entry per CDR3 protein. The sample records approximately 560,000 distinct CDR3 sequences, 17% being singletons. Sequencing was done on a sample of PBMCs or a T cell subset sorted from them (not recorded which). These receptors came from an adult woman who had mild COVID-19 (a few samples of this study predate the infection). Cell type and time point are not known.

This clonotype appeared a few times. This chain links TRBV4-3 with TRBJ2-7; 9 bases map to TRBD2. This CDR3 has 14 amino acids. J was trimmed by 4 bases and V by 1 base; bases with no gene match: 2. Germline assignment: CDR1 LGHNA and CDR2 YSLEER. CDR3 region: CASSQGTSVYEQYF. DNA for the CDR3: TGCGCCAGCAGCCAAGGGACTAGCGTGTACGAGCAGTACTTC.

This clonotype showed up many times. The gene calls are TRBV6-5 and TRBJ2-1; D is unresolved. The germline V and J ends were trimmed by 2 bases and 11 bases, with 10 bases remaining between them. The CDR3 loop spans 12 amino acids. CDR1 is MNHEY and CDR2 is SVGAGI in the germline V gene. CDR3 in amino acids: CASSYGGVKQFF. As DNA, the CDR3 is TGTGCCAGCAGTTACGGTGGGGTTAAGCAGTTCTTC.

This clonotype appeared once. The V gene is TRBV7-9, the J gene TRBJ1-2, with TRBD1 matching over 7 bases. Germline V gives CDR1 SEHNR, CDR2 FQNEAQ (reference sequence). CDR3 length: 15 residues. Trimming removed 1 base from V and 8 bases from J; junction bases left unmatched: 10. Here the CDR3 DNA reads TGTGCCAGCAGCTTAGAAGCCGGGGACAGTCACGGCTACACCTTC. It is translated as CASSLEAGDSHGYTF.

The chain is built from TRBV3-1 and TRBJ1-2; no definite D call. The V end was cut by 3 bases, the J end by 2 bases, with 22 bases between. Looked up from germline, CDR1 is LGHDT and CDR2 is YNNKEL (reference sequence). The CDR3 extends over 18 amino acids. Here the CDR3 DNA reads TGTGCCAGCAGCCATCTTCCATTTAAGGGAAACGTCAACTATGGCTACACCTTC. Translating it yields CASSHLPFKGNVNYGYTF.

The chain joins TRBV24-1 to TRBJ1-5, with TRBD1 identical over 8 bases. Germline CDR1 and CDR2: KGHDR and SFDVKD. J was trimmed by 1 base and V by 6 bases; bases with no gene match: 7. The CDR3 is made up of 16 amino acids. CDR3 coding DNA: TGTGCCACCAGTCCCTCAGGGGGCCGGAGCAATCAGCCCCAGCATTTT. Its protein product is CATSPSGGRSNQPQHF.

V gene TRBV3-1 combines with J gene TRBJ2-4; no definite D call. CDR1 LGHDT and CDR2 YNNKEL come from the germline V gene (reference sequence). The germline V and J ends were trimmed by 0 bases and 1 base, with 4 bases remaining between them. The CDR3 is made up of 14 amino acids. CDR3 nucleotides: TGTGCCAGCAGCCAAGATCGGGCCAAAAACATTCAGTACTTC. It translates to CASSQDRAKNIQYF. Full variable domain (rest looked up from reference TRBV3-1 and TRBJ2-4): DTAVSQTPKYLVTQMGNDKSIKCEQNLGHDTMYWYKQDSKKFLKIMFSYNNKELIINETVPNRFSPKSPDKAHLNLHINSLELGDSAVYFCASSQDRAKNIQYFGAGTRLSVL.

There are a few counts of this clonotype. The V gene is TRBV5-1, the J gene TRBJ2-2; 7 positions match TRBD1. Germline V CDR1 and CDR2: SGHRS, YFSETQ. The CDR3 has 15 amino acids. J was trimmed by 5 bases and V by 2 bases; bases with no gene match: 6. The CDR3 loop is CASSFIEQGTGELFF. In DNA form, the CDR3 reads TGCGCCAGCAGCTTTATCGAACAGGGGACCGGGGAGCTGTTTTTT.

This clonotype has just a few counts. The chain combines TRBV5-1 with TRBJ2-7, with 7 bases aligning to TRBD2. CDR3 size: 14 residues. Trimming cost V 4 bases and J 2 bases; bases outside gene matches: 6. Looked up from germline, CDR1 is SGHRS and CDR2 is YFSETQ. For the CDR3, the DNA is TGCGCCAGCAGCCAAAGCGGGACGGCCTACGAGCAGTACTTC. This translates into CASSQSGTAYEQYF.

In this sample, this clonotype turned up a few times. The CDR3 sequence is CASRISGGAPDTQYF. CDR3 nucleotide sequence: TGTGCCAGCAGGATTAGCGGGGGGGCCCCAGATACGCAGTATTTT. The rearrangement joins TRBV5-4 to TRBJ2-3; TRBD2 matches at 11 bases. Losses at the gene ends were 5 bases for V and 4 bases for J; bases not matched to a gene: 6. Germline lookup yields CDR1 SGHNT and CDR2 YYREEE (reference sequence). CDR3 length: 15 residues. The full variable domain, with the rest looked up from reference TRBV5-4 and TRBJ2-3, is ETGVTQSPTHLIKTRGQQVTLRCSSQSGHNTVSWYQQALGQGPQFIFQYYREEENGRGNFPPRFSGLQFPNYSSELNVNALELDDSALYLCASRISGGAPDTQYFGPGTRLTVL.

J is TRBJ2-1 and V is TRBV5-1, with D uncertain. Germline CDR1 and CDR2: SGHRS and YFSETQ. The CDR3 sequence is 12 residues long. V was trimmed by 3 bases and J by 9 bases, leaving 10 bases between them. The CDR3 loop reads CASSWSQSEQFF. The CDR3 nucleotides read TGCGCCAGCAGCTGGAGTCAGAGTGAGCAGTTCTTC.

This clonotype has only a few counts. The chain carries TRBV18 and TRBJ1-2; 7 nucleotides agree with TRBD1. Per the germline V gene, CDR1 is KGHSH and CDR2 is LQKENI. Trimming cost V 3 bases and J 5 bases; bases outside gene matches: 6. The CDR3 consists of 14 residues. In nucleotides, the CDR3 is TGTGCCAGCTCACCGGGACAGAGGACTTATGGCTACACCTTC. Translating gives CASSPGQRTYGYTF. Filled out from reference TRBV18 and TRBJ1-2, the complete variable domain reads NAGVMQNPRHLVRRRGQEARLRCSPMKGHSHVYWYRQLPEEGLKFMVYLQKENIIDESGMPKERFSAEFPKEGPSILRIQQVVRGDSAAYFCASSPGQRTYGYTFGSGTRLTVV.

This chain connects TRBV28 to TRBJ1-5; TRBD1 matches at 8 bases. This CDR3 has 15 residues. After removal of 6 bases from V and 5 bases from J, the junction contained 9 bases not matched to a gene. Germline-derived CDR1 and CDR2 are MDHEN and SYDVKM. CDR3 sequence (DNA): TGTGCCAGCAGCAAACCCGGACAGGGACATCAGCCCCAGCATTTT. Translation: CASSKPGQGHQPQHF.

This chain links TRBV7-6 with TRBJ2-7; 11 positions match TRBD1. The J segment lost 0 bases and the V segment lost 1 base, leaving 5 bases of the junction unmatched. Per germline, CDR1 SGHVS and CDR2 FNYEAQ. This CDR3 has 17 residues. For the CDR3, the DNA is TGTGCCAGCAGCTTAGGCTCCGGGACAGGGGGCTCCTACGAGCAGTACTTC. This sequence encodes CASSLGSGTGGSYEQYF.

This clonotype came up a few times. The CDR3 bases are TGTGCCAGCAGTAGATCCGAGGAAGCTTTCTTT. Its protein product is CASSRSEEAFF. This chain links TRBV6-6 with TRBJ1-1; D uncertain. The CDR3 consists of 11 residues. The germline V gene has CDR1 MNHNY and CDR2 SVGAGI (reference sequence). The ends were cut back, 5 bases at V and 8 bases at J, with 9 bases in the middle.

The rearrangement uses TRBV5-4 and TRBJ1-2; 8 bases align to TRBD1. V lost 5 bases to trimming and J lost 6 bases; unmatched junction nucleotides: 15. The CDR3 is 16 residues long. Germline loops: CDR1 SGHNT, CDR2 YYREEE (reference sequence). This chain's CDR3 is CASRPWTGPGIDGYTF. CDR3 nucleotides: TGTGCCAGCAGACCCTGGACAGGGCCCGGTATAGATGGCTACACCTTC.

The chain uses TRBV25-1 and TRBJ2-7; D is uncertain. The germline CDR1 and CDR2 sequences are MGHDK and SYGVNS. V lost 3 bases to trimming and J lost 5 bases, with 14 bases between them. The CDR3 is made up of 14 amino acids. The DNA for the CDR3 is TGTGCCAGCAGTGATAGAAACCCGCGCGACGAGCAGTACTTC. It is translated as CASSDRNPRDEQYF.

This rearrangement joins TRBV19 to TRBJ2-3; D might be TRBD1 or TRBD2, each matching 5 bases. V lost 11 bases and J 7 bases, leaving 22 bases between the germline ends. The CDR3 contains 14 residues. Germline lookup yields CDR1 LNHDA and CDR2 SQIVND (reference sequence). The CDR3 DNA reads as TGTGCCGCCCAAAGGGGCGGCGTCGGGAATACGCAGTATTTT. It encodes CAAQRGGVGNTQYF. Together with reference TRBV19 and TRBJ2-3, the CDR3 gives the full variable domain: DGGITQSPKYLFRKEGQNVTLSCEQNLNHDAMYWYRQDPGQGLRLIYYSQIVNDFQKGDIAEGYSVSREKKESFPLTVTSAQKNPTAFYLCAAQRGGVGNTQYFGPGTRLTVL.

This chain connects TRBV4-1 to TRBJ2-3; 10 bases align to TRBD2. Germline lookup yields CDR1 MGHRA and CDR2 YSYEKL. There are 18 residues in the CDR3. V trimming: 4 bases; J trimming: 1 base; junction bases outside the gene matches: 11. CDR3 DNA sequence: TGCGCCAGCAGCCCCTACGGAGGGCTAGCGGGGGGCACAGATACGCAGTATTTT. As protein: CASSPYGGLAGGTDTQYF.

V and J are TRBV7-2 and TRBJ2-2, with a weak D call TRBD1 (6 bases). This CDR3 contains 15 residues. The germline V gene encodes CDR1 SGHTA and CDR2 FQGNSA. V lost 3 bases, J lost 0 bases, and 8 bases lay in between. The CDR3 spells CASSFRDTNTGELFF. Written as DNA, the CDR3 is TGTGCCAGCAGCTTCAGGGACACGAACACCGGGGAGCTGTTTTTT. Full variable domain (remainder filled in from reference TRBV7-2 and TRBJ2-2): GAGVSQSPSNKVTEKGKDVELRCDPISGHTALYWYRQSLGQGLEFLIYFQGNSAPDKSGLPSDRFSAERTGGSVSTLTIQRTQQEDSAVYLCASSFRDTNTGELFFGEGSRLTVL.

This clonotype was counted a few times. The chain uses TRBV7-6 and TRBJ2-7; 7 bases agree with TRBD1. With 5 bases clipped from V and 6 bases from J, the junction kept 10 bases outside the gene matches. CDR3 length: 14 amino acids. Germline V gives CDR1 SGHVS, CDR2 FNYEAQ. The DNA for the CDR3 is TGTGCCAGCAGCATCCGACAGGGTTCCGGCGAGCAGTACTTC. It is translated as CASSIRQGSGEQYF.

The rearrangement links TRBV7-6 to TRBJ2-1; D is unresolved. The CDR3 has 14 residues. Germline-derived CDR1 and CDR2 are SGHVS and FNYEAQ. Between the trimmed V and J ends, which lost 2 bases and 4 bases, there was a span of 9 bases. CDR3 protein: CASSLRIEYNEQFF. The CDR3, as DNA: TGTGCCAGCAGCTTAAGAATCGAATACAATGAGCAGTTCTTC. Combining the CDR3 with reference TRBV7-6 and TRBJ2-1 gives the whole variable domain GAGVSQSPRYKVTKRGQDVALRCDPISGHVSLYWYRQALGQGPEFLTYFNYEAQQDKSGLPNDRFSAERPEGSISTLTIQRTEQRDSAMYRCASSLRIEYNEQFFGPGTRLTVL.

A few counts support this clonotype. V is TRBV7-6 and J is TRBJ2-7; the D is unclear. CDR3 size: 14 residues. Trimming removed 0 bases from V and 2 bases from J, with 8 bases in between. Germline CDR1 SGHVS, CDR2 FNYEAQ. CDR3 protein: CASSLAAQAYEQYF. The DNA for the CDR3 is TGTGCCAGCAGCTTAGCGGCCCAGGCCTACGAGCAGTACTTC.